What follows are 19 T cell receptor beta chains derived from one specimen sequenced in a study of T cell responses to AZD1222 COVID-19 vaccine. Measured with immunoSEQ multiplex PCR; TCRdb has only the in-frame clones, and not every one. In the table there are tens of thousands of clones, around nine tenths of which are singletons. Source: peripheral blood, taken on day 0 of MenACWY control vaccination. All receptors come from an adult in good health.

The rearrangement joins TRBV2 to TRBJ1-6; D perhaps matches TRBD1 (5 bases). This CDR3 spans 16 amino acids. Trimming left V 2 bases short and J 8 bases short, with 16 bases between. Germline V lookup: CDR1 SNHLY, CDR2 FYNNEI. CDR3 bases: TGTGCCAGCAGTGAAATGAGGGCAGGGTTTGATTCACCCCTCCACTTT. This codes for CASSEMRAGFDSPLHF. Full variable domain (remainder filled in from reference TRBV2 and TRBJ1-6): EPEVTQTPSHQVTQMGQEVILRCVPISNHLYFYWYRQILGQKVEFLVSFYNNEISEKSEIFDDQFSVERPDGSNFTLKIRSTKLEDSAMYFCASSEMRAGFDSPLHFGNGTRLTVT.

V gene TRBV5-1 combines with J gene TRBJ1-2; D possibly corresponds to TRBD1 (6 bases). This CDR3 has 14 residues. V lost 5 bases to trimming and J lost 7 bases, with 18 bases between them. The V gene's germline CDR1 is SGHRS and CDR2 YFSETQ. Written as DNA, the CDR3 is TGCGCCAGCAGACAACGCTCAGGGGAAGGTGGCTACACCTTC. Translation gives CASRQRSGEGGYTF.

In this sample, this clone turned up once. The genes are TRBV19 and TRBJ1-2, with 8 bases aligning to TRBD1. Trimming removed 2 bases from V and 4 bases from J; junction bases left unmatched: 3. Germline CDR1 and CDR2: LNHDA and SQIVND (reference sequence). This CDR3 region has 14 residues. DNA for the CDR3: TGTGCCAGTAGTATAATGACAGGGGCCTATGGCTACACCTTC. As protein: CASSIMTGAYGYTF.

The V call is TRBV5-6, the J call TRBJ2-1, with D perhaps TRBD1 (5 bases). CDR1 SGHDT and CDR2 YYEEEE come from the germline V gene. With 3 bases removed from V and 7 bases from J, the gap between germline ends came to 11 bases. CDR3 length: 13 residues. CDR3: CASSSQGLNEQFF. CDR3 nucleotide sequence: TGTGCCAGCAGCTCGCAGGGTCTGAATGAGCAGTTCTTC.

This chain links TRBV19 with TRBJ1-2; TRBD1 agrees at 8 bases. The CDR3 has 14 residues. J lost 4 bases, V lost 6 bases, and 7 bases had no gene match. Germline CDR1 LNHDA, CDR2 SQIVND (reference sequence). CDR3 region: CASRATGVGYGYTF. The CDR3 nucleotides read TGTGCCAGTAGGGCGACAGGGGTCGGCTATGGCTACACCTTC. Based on the CDR3 plus reference TRBV19 and TRBJ1-2, the full variable domain is DGGITQSPKYLFRKEGQNVTLSCEQNLNHDAMYWYRQDPGQGLRLIYYSQIVNDFQKGDIAEGYSVSREKKESFPLTVTSAQKNPTAFYLCASRATGVGYGYTFGSGTRLTVV.

This chain links TRBV6-4 with TRBJ1-2, with D unresolved. V was pared by 3 bases and J by 10 bases, with 15 bases between. Germline lookup yields CDR1 MRHNA and CDR2 SNTAGT. There are 13 residues in the CDR3. The CDR3 coding sequence is TGTGCCAGCAGTGAATCCGGACGGTCCTACTACACCTTC. This encodes CASSESGRSYYTF.

The CDR3 spells CASSQVGDGTGSNEQFF. The CDR3 DNA is TGTGCCAGCAGCCAAGTGGGGGACGGGACAGGGAGCAATGAGCAGTTCTTC. The chain has TRBV4-2 and TRBJ2-1; 9 bases match TRBD1. This CDR3 region has 17 residues. V lost 1 base to trimming and J lost 6 bases; unmatched junction nucleotides: 10. The V gene's germline CDR1 is LGHNA and CDR2 YNFKEQ.

The chain is built from TRBV6-5 and TRBJ2-3; no clear D gene. Germline CDR1 and CDR2: MNHEY and SVGAGI. There are 13 residues in the CDR3. The V end was cut by 8 bases, the J end by 4 bases, with 13 bases between. In nucleotides, the CDR3 is TGTGCCAGCGGGTCTAGTTTGCCAGATACGCAGTATTTT. Protein sequence: CASGSSLPDTQYF.

The chain links TRBV29-1 to TRBJ1-1, with D hard to call. Germline CDR1 is SQVTM and CDR2 is ANQGSEA. The CDR3 is 11 residues long. The V and J ends lost 4 bases and 1 base respectively, with 4 bases between them. The CDR3 sequence is CSVAQNTEAFF. The DNA of the CDR3 is TGCAGCGTTGCCCAGAACACTGAAGCTTTCTTT.

The chain links TRBV29-1 to TRBJ1-5; D is perhaps TRBD1 (6 bases). This CDR3 comprises 13 residues. V lost 4 bases to trimming and J lost 6 bases, with 13 bases between them. Germline V lookup: CDR1 SQVTM, CDR2 ANQGSEA. This CDR3 is CSVADSSIQPQHF. The CDR3 bases are TGCAGCGTTGCGGACAGTTCTATTCAGCCCCAGCATTTT. Supplemented by reference TRBV29-1 and TRBJ1-5, the full variable domain reads SAVISQKPSRDICQRGTSLTIQCQVDSQVTMMFWYRQQPGQSLTLIATANQGSEATYESGFVIDKFPISRPNLTFSTLTVSNMSPEDSSIYLCSVADSSIQPQHFGDGTRLSIL.

This chain connects TRBV5-1 to TRBJ2-5; TRBD2 agrees at 7 bases. Trimming removed 0 bases from V and 5 bases from J; junction bases left unmatched: 7. The germline CDR1 and CDR2 sequences are SGHRS and YFSETQ. The CDR3 runs 15 residues. CDR3 DNA: TGCGCCAGCAGCTTGGCCGACCCAGCGGGGGAGACCCAGTACTTC. Translating gives CASSLADPAGETQYF.

The rearrangement links TRBV6-5 to TRBJ1-1; D uncertain. CDR1 and CDR2 from the germline V gene are MNHEY and SVGAGI. CDR3 length equals 14 residues. V dropped 6 bases and J dropped 1 base, with 12 bases sitting between them. CDR3 DNA sequence: TGTGCCAGCAGCGGAGGAAGGACGAACACTGAAGCTTTCTTT. This gives the protein CASSGGRTNTEAFF.

The chain links TRBV28 to TRBJ1-6, with a tentative D call TRBD1 (6 bases). Trimming shortened V by 5 bases and J by 7 bases, and 15 bases separated the two germline ends. Germline assignment: CDR1 MDHEN and CDR2 SYDVKM. The CDR3 runs to 15 residues. The DNA of the CDR3 is TGTGCCAGCAGTCTAGGAACAGGGCACAATTCACCCCTCCACTTT. Protein sequence: CASSLGTGHNSPLHF.

The chain uses TRBV5-4 and TRBJ1-4; a possible D gene is TRBD1 (5 bases). In germline, CDR1 is SGHNT, CDR2 YYREEE (reference sequence). V lost 3 bases to trimming and J lost 7 bases, with 16 bases between them. The CDR3 totals 15 residues. This CDR3 reads CASSSTGGEGEKLFF. Written as DNA, the CDR3 is TGTGCCAGCAGCTCAACAGGAGGTGAAGGTGAAAAACTGTTTTTT.

V and J are TRBV7-8 and TRBJ1-5; the match to TRBD1 covers 10 bases. The CDR3 covers 16 residues. Germline V CDR1 and CDR2: SGHVS, FQNEAQ. The V segment lost 5 bases and the J segment 2 bases; nucleotides outside the gene matches: 6. This chain's CDR3 is CASSTRQGAGNQPQHF. Here the CDR3 DNA reads TGTGCCAGCAGCACTCGACAGGGGGCGGGCAATCAGCCCCAGCATTTT.

The chain is built from TRBV18 and TRBJ2-2; possibly TRBD1 or TRBD2 for D (5 bases each). Deletions cut 5 bases from V and 8 bases from J, with 21 bases between. The CDR3 is 16 amino acids. The germline gives CDR1 KGHSH, CDR2 LQKENI. The CDR3 DNA is TGTGCCAGCTCAGAGATAGCCGGAACGGGGACGGGGGAGCTGTTTTTT. Translating it yields CASSEIAGTGTGELFF.

The gene calls are TRBV7-9 and TRBJ1-5; the D is unclear. Germline CDR1 reads SEHNR; CDR2 reads FQNEAQ (reference sequence). The ends were cut back, 5 bases at V and 5 bases at J, with 7 bases in the middle. The CDR3 loop spans 12 amino acids. CDR3 sequence: CASSRSDQPQHF. In DNA form, the CDR3 reads TGTGCCAGCAGCCGGAGTGATCAGCCCCAGCATTTT.

J is TRBJ1-5 and V is TRBV9; D is uncertain. CDR3 length: 15 residues. The germline V gene has CDR1 SGDLS and CDR2 YYNGEE. The V and J ends lost 3 bases and 2 bases respectively, with 12 bases between them. For the CDR3, the DNA is TGTGCCAGCAGCGCAAGAGAGGGTGGCAATCAGCCCCAGCATTTT. Residues: CASSAREGGNQPQHF.

V usage is TRBV2 and J usage is TRBJ2-2, with D uncertain. The CDR3 runs 10 residues. Germline V CDR1 and CDR2: SNHLY, FYNNEI. Deletions cut 10 bases from V and 6 bases from J, with 6 bases between. The chain's CDR3 is CATAAGELFF. For the CDR3, the DNA is TGTGCCACCGCAGCCGGGGAGCTGTTTTTT.